The 31 T cell receptor beta chains given below trace back to one sample, sequenced in a study of PD-L1 blockade in urothelial cancer. The protocol was immunoSEQ multiplex PCR, while the TCRdb copy is restricted to in-frame clones and leaves out a portion. The data contain about 130,000 clones, around 88% of them singletons. Time point here: peripheral blood 6 weeks after treatment start. The starting material was PBMCs, obtained around atezolizumab (anti-PD-L1) treatment. These receptors all stem from a man aged 45-65 years with urothelial cancer.

This clone was found a few times. This chain connects TRBV18 to TRBJ1-2, with D unresolved. The CDR3 is 13 residues long. CDR1 is KGHSH and CDR2 is LQKENI in the germline V gene. V was clipped by 2 bases and J by 0 bases, with 4 bases between them. This CDR3 is CASSPISNYGYTF. DNA of the CDR3: TGTGCCAGCTCACCAATCTCTAACTATGGCTACACCTTC.

The V gene is TRBV7-3, the J gene TRBJ2-2, with unresolved D. This CDR3 is built from 13 residues. Deletions cut 2 bases from V and 7 bases from J, with 8 bases between. The germline gives CDR1 SGHTA, CDR2 FQGTGA. The CDR3 reads CASSLAGFGELFF. The CDR3 coding sequence is TGTGCCAGCAGCTTAGCTGGCTTCGGGGAGCTGTTTTTT.

A few counts support this clone. Other DNA sequences in this specimen translate into the identical CDR3. This chain uses TRBV19 with TRBJ1-5; D may be TRBD1 (6 bases). CDR3 length: 15 amino acids. From germline, CDR1 is LNHDA and CDR2 SQIVND (reference sequence). Deletions cut 5 bases from V and 2 bases from J, with 13 bases between. As DNA, the CDR3 is TGTGCCAGTAGTCGTTGGGGGCAGGGCAATCAGCCCCAGCATTTT. Translating it yields CASSRWGQGNQPQHF.

The J gene is TRBJ1-6, the V gene TRBV30; 7 bases are shared with TRBD1. This CDR3 spans 15 amino acids. The germline V gene has CDR1 GTSNPN and CDR2 SVGIG (reference sequence). The V gene end was trimmed by 4 bases and the J gene end by 5 bases; junction bases not matched to a gene: 8. The CDR3 nucleotides read TGTGCCTGGACCGCCCCCGGGACAGATAATTCACCCCTCCACTTT. Translating gives CAWTAPGTDNSPLHF.

A few counts support this clone. The chain links TRBV15 to TRBJ2-7, with a possible D match to TRBD1 (5 bases). The germline V gene has CDR1 LNHNV and CDR2 YYDKDF (reference sequence). The CDR3 runs to 13 residues. V dropped 2 bases and J dropped 6 bases, with 11 bases sitting between them. CDR3 DNA: TGTGCCACCAGCAGATTTCAGGGCGGCGAGCAGTACTTC. Amino acid sequence: CATSRFQGGEQYF.

V gene TRBV11-2 combines with J gene TRBJ2-7; TRBD2 agrees at 8 bases. Germline V lookup: CDR1 SGHAT, CDR2 FQNNGV. CDR3 length equals 15 residues. V lost 5 bases, J lost 0 bases, and 6 bases stayed unmatched. CDR3 loop: CASSTRLALSYEQYF. The CDR3 region has the DNA TGTGCCAGCAGCACGCGACTAGCGCTCTCCTACGAGCAGTACTTC.

The chain uses TRBV5-1 and TRBJ2-2; 8 bases line up with TRBD1. Per germline, CDR1 SGHRS and CDR2 YFSETQ. J lost 5 bases, V lost 4 bases, and 7 bases had no gene match. The CDR3 length is 15 residues. This CDR3 is CASSIDRGRTGELFF. The DNA for the CDR3 is TGCGCCAGCAGCATAGACAGGGGAAGAACCGGGGAGCTGTTTTTT. The entire variable domain, with the rest obtained from reference TRBV5-1 and TRBJ2-2, is as follows: KAGVTQTPRYLIKTRGQQVTLSCSPISGHRSVSWYQQTPGQGLQFLFEYFSETQRNKGNFPGRFSGRQFSNSRSEMNVSTLELGDSALYLCASSIDRGRTGELFFGEGSRLTVL.

The chain couples TRBV27 to TRBJ2-1, with 9 bases lining up with TRBD2. The CDR3 has 14 residues. CDR1 and CDR2 (germline): MNHEY, SMNVEV (reference sequence). V dropped 3 bases and J dropped 9; count of bases not matched to a gene: 6. CDR3 protein: CASSFLAGRGEQFF. CDR3 DNA sequence: TGTGCCAGCAGTTTTCTAGCGGGAAGAGGTGAGCAGTTCTTC.

The chain couples TRBV6-5 to TRBJ2-7; TRBD2 might be the D (5 bases). The CDR3 sequence is 14 residues long. CDR1 is MNHEY and CDR2 is SVGAGI in the germline V gene. Trimming removed 6 bases at V and 0 bases at J, with 12 bases between. The CDR3 sequence is CASSSTTSSYEQYF. In DNA, the CDR3 is TGTGCCAGCAGCTCTACCACTAGCTCCTACGAGCAGTACTTC.

This clone was seen a handful of times. The CDR3 is CASSSEVRGEQFF. The CDR3 nucleotides are TGTGCCAGCAGCTCAGAAGTTAGGGGTGAGCAGTTCTTC. The chain carries TRBV7-3 and TRBJ2-1; D may be TRBD1 (5 bases). Deletions cut 4 bases from V and 9 bases from J, with 13 bases between. The V gene's germline CDR1 is SGHTA and CDR2 FQGTGA. The CDR3 is made up of 13 amino acids.

J is TRBJ2-1 and V is TRBV6-5, with D possibly matching TRBD2 (5 bases). The V and J ends lost 7 bases and 3 bases respectively, with 13 bases between them. CDR1 and CDR2 (germline): MNHEY, SVGAGI. The CDR3 sequence is 14 residues long. CDR3 sequence reads: CASTSSWVYNEQFF. Here the CDR3 DNA reads TGTGCCAGCACCTCTAGCTGGGTCTACAATGAGCAGTTCTTC.

The V call is TRBV6-5, the J call TRBJ1-6; possibly TRBD1 for D (5 bases). V was pared by 0 bases and J by 9 bases, with 12 bases between. This CDR3 region has 15 residues. The germline CDR1 and CDR2 sequences are MNHEY and SVGAGI. The CDR3 sequence is CASSYSIGGGSPLHF. The CDR3 bases are TGTGCCAGCAGTTACTCGATCGGGGGGGGTTCACCCCTCCACTTT.

This chain joins TRBV23-1 and TRBJ2-7, with D hard to call. TRBV23-1 is placed among ORFs of uncertain function. The CDR3 is made up of 15 amino acids. V shed 7 bases and J shed 3 bases, with 19 bases lying between them. CDR3: CASTRPGSNFYEQYF. In nucleotides, the CDR3 is TGCGCCAGCACCCGGCCAGGATCAAACTTCTACGAGCAGTACTTC.

The chain recombines TRBV25-1 with TRBJ1-4, with TRBD1 matching over 9 bases. There are 12 residues in the CDR3. Trimming cost V 6 bases and J 9 bases; bases outside gene matches: 2. The germline gives CDR1 MGHDK, CDR2 SYGVNS. The CDR3 loop reads CASSGQGKKLFF. The CDR3 nucleotides read TGTGCCAGCAGCGGACAGGGGAAAAAACTGTTTTTT.

V usage is TRBV7-2 and J usage is TRBJ1-2; D unclear. The germline V gene encodes CDR1 SGHTA and CDR2 FQGNSA. The CDR3 spans 13 residues. The V gene lost 5 bases and the J gene lost 7 bases, with 14 bases spanning the gap. The CDR3 nucleotides read TGTGCCAGCAGCCGCCCCGGGGATGCTGGCTACACCTTC. Protein: CASSRPGDAGYTF.

The CDR3 region has the DNA TGTGCCAGCGTCTCGATTCCCAGTTGGTCTGGCTACACCTTC. Its translation is CASVSIPSWSGYTF. This chain uses TRBV28 with TRBJ1-2; D unclear. CDR3 size: 14 residues. Trimming stripped 8 bases from V and 7 bases from J, with 20 bases between. The germline gives CDR1 MDHEN, CDR2 SYDVKM.

J is TRBJ1-3 and V is TRBV5-4; D possibly corresponds to TRBD1 (5 bases). Trimming took 0 bases from V and 6 from J, leaving 10 bases between them. CDR1 is SGHNT and CDR2 is YYREEE in the germline V gene (reference sequence). This CDR3 contains 14 residues. Here the CDR3 reads CASSLAGRENTIYF. CDR3 coding DNA: TGTGCCAGCAGCTTGGCGGGCAGGGAAAACACCATATATTTT.

V usage is TRBV4-1 and J usage is TRBJ2-1; 9 nucleotides agree with TRBD2. The CDR3 totals 17 residues. CDR1 MGHRA and CDR2 YSYEKL come from the germline V gene. V lost 1 base and J lost 2; bases outside the gene matches: 6. In DNA form, the CDR3 reads TGCGCCAGCAGCCAAGGGGTAGCGGGAGTCACCTACAATGAGCAGTTCTTC. Protein sequence: CASSQGVAGVTYNEQFF.

The chain links TRBV6-5 to TRBJ2-5, with TRBD2 matching 8 bases. CDR1 is MNHEY, CDR2 SVGAGI, per germline. The trim removed 0 bases at V and 4 bases at J, leaving 7 bases unmatched. The CDR3 is 16 residues long. The CDR3 coding sequence is TGTGCCAGCAGTTACTCGGGCAGCGGGAGAGGAGAGACCCAGTACTTC. Protein sequence: CASSYSGSGRGETQYF.

This chain links TRBV6-1 with TRBJ1-6; perhaps TRBD1 as D (5 bases). CDR1 MNHNS and CDR2 SASEGT come from the germline V gene. This CDR3 is built from 12 residues. The V end was cut by 6 bases, the J end by 13 bases, with 13 bases between. CDR3: CASSQGIYPLHF. CDR3 coding DNA: TGTGCCAGCAGCCAGGGAATTTATCCCCTCCACTTT.

This clone was seen once. The chain uses TRBV18 and TRBJ2-1; possibly TRBD2 for D (6 bases). The V end was cut by 0 bases, the J end by 3 bases, with 6 bases between. The germline V gene encodes CDR1 KGHSH and CDR2 LQKENI. CDR3 length: 14 residues. The chain's CDR3 is CASSPPGSYNEQFF. The CDR3 region has the DNA TGTGCCAGCTCACCACCCGGGAGCTACAATGAGCAGTTCTTC. Full variable domain (missing parts from reference TRBV18 and TRBJ2-1): NAGVMQNPRHLVRRRGQEARLRCSPMKGHSHVYWYRQLPEEGLKFMVYLQKENIIDESGMPKERFSAEFPKEGPSILRIQQVVRGDSAAYFCASSPPGSYNEQFFGPGTRLTVL.

The chain joins TRBV5-4 to TRBJ2-7; TRBD2 aligns across 13 bases. The germline V gene has CDR1 SGHNT and CDR2 YYREEE (reference sequence). CDR3 size: 16 residues. Unmatched junction bases numbered 10, after V lost 4 bases and J lost 6 bases. CDR3 nucleotide sequence: TGTGCCAGCAGCGTGGGACTAGCGGGGAAGACTGGCGAGCAGTACTTC. Its protein product is CASSVGLAGKTGEQYF.

The genes are TRBV6-1 and TRBJ2-7; 10 nucleotides line up with TRBD1. Germline CDR1 is MNHNS and CDR2 is SASEGT. V dropped 6 bases and J dropped 2; count of bases not matched to a gene: 7. The CDR3 runs to 15 residues. The CDR3 protein is CASRGPGQGTYEQYF. CDR3 DNA sequence: TGTGCCAGCAGGGGGCCGGGACAGGGGACCTACGAGCAGTACTTC.

This chain uses TRBV19 with TRBJ2-4; D unresolved. This CDR3 comprises 16 residues. The V and J ends lost 1 base and 0 bases respectively, with 10 bases between them. The V gene's germline CDR1 is LNHDA and CDR2 SQIVND (reference sequence). The CDR3 DNA reads as TGTGCCAGTAGTATAGGGGCGACCCTAGCCAAAAACATTCAGTACTTC. This sequence encodes CASSIGATLAKNIQYF.

V gene TRBV9 combines with J gene TRBJ2-1; weak D call: TRBD2 (6 bases). Trimming pared 3 bases from V and 2 bases from J, leaving 15 bases between. Germline V CDR1 and CDR2: SGDLS, YYNGEE. The CDR3 extends over 16 amino acids. CDR3 in amino acids: CASSAGGRGPYNEQFF. The DNA of the CDR3 is TGTGCCAGCAGCGCAGGAGGGCGGGGTCCCTACAATGAGCAGTTCTTC.

J is TRBJ2-3 and V is TRBV5-1; possible D gene TRBD1, 6 bases. This CDR3 has 19 residues. Germline lookup yields CDR1 SGHRS and CDR2 YFSETQ. Trimming cost V 1 base and J 0 bases, with 21 bases left between them. In DNA, the CDR3 is TGCGCCAGCAGCTTGAGACGGGTGGGGGCAAGCCCTAGCACAGATACGCAGTATTTT. It encodes CASSLRRVGASPSTDTQYF.

The gene calls are TRBV2 and TRBJ2-7; D perhaps matches TRBD1 (6 bases). This CDR3 is built from 12 residues. The germline V gene has CDR1 SNHLY and CDR2 FYNNEI. Trimming cost V 8 bases and J 3 bases, with 11 bases left between them. CDR3 in DNA: TGTGCCAGCCGGACAGCATTCTACGAGCAGTACTTC. It yields the protein CASRTAFYEQYF.

The J gene is TRBJ1-1, the V gene TRBV28; perhaps TRBD1 as D (6 bases). Trimming pared 4 bases from V and 5 bases from J, leaving 17 bases between. The CDR3 loop spans 15 amino acids. Germline CDR1 is MDHEN and CDR2 is SYDVKM. This chain's CDR3 is CASSYNRVRKTEAFF. CDR3 bases: TGTGCCAGCAGTTACAACAGGGTGCGGAAAACTGAAGCTTTCTTT.

This clone was detected once. This sequence joins TRBV6-1 and TRBJ1-4, with D unresolved. Deletions cut 3 bases from V and 6 bases from J, with 14 bases between. CDR1 and CDR2 (germline): MNHNS, SASEGT. The CDR3 has 15 amino acids. This chain's CDR3 is CASSEVRRSYEKLFF. As DNA, the CDR3 is TGTGCCAGCAGTGAGGTTAGGCGGTCATATGAAAAACTGTTTTTT.

This chain links TRBV2 with TRBJ2-7, with 9 nucleotides matching TRBD2. Unmatched junction bases numbered 6, after V lost 3 bases and J lost 3 bases. The CDR3 is 15 amino acids. CDR1 is SNHLY, CDR2 FYNNEI, per germline. This chain's CDR3 is CASSDAGTSSYEQYF. The CDR3 region has the DNA TGTGCCAGCAGTGACGCCGGGACTAGCAGCTACGAGCAGTACTTC.

The chain employs TRBV7-2 and TRBJ1-3, with D tentatively TRBD1 (6 bases). Germline V gene data show CDR1 as SGHTA and CDR2 as FQGNSA. Trimming cost V 5 bases and J 10 bases, with 21 bases left between them. The CDR3 sequence is 15 residues long. The DNA for the CDR3 is TGTGCCAGCAGCCTCGTAGGCGGGGGGCTCGGTACCATATATTTT. Its translation is CASSLVGGGLGTIYF.